This entry lists 2 T cell receptor beta chains sequenced from one sample in a study of cytomegalovirus exposure and HLA in healthy donors. Researchers ran the PCR with 60 Vbeta and 13 Jbeta primers. Clones were sequenced by immunoSEQ multiplex PCR, and TCRdb holds only the in-frame ones, with some missing. This sample has about 150,000 clones, with 75% to 85% found just once. The sample was PBMCs. The receptors here all came from a male donor in good health and CMV-seronegative.

V and J are TRBV7-3 and TRBJ2-3; 8 nucleotides align to TRBD1. V lost 5 bases, J lost 0 bases, and 1 base stayed unmatched. This CDR3 is built from 14 residues. In germline, CDR1 is SGHTA, CDR2 FQGTGA. CDR3 protein: CASSTGGSTDTQYF. In DNA, the CDR3 is TGTGCCAGCAGCACAGGGGGTAGCACAGATACGCAGTATTTT.

The sample holds a few counts of this clone. The chain has TRBV5-3 and TRBJ1-6; 7 bases line up with TRBD1. TRBV5-3 is placed among ORFs of uncertain function. Germline trimming cut 4 bases from V and 0 bases from J; bases unmatched to any gene: 7. The CDR3 covers 17 residues. This CDR3 reads CARSGGQSSSYNSPLHF. In DNA form, the CDR3 reads TGTGCCAGAAGCGGGGGACAGAGTAGCTCCTATAATTCACCCCTCCACTTT.